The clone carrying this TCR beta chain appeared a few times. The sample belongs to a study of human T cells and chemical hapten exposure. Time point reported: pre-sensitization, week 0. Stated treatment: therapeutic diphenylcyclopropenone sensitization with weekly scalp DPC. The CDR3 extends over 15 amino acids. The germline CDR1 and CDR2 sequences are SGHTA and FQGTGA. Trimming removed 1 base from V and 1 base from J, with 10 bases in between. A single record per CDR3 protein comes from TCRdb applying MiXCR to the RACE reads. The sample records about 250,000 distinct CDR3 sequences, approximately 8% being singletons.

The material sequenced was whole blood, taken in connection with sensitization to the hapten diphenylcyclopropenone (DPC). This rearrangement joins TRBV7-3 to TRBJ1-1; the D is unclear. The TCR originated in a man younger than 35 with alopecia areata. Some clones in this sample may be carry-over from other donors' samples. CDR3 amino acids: CASSLNNVGNTEAFF. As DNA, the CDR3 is TGTGCCAGCAGCTTAAATAATGTGGGGAACACTGAAGCTTTCTTT.